The 29 T cell receptor beta chains in this list originate from one sample, sequenced in a study of cytomegalovirus exposure and HLA in healthy donors. PCR employed 60 Vbeta and 13 Jbeta primers. Produced via immunoSEQ multiplex PCR; TCRdb's table is partial and in-frame only. The sample records 75,000 to 100,000 clones, about 71% being singletons. Material: PBMCs. The receptors here all came from a man in his sixties in good health and CMV-seronegative.

V and J are TRBV5-4 and TRBJ2-7; TRBD1 matches 9 bases. From germline, CDR1 is SGHNT and CDR2 YYREEE (reference sequence). Unmatched junction bases numbered 3, after V lost 2 bases and J lost 0 bases. The CDR3 length is 15 residues. CDR3 nucleotides: TGTGCCAGCAGCTTCGGACAGGGGTCCTCCTACGAGCAGTACTTC. This translates into CASSFGQGSSYEQYF.

The chain has TRBV30 and TRBJ2-5, with 15 bases lining up with TRBD2. The trim removed 1 base at V and 5 bases at J, leaving 14 bases unmatched. This CDR3 region has 19 residues. Germline lookup yields CDR1 GTSNPN and CDR2 SVGIG (reference sequence). For the CDR3, the DNA is TGTGCCTGGAGTGCCCGCCTAGGACTAGCGGGAGGGAGTTTCGAGACCCAGTACTTC. The encoded protein is CAWSARLGLAGGSFETQYF.

This sequence joins TRBV28 and TRBJ2-1; 10 bases agree with TRBD1. The CDR3 is made up of 14 amino acids. Germline values: CDR1 MDHEN, CDR2 SYDVKM. The V segment lost 8 bases and the J segment 9 bases; nucleotides outside the gene matches: 10. In DNA form, the CDR3 reads TGTGCCAGCGTGATAGGGACAGGGGTTGTTGAGCAGTTCTTC. Residues: CASVIGTGVVEQFF. The whole variable domain, remainder taken from reference TRBV28 and TRBJ2-1, is DVKVTQSSRYLVKRTGEKVFLECVQDMDHENMFWYRQDPGLGLRLIYFSYDVKMKEKGDIPEGYSVSREKKERFSLILESASTNQTSMYLCASVIGTGVVEQFFGPGTRLTVL.

This clone was counted a single time. The chain combines TRBV18 with TRBJ2-7, with a weak D call TRBD2 (5 bases). CDR1 and CDR2 from the germline V gene are KGHSH and LQKENI. CDR3 length: 13 amino acids. V was pared by 3 bases and J by 5 bases, with 11 bases between. CDR3 bases: TGTGCCAGCTCACCGAGGAGGACGGACGAGCAGTACTTC. Encoded protein: CASSPRRTDEQYF.

A few counts support this clone. The chain joins TRBV4-3 to TRBJ2-7, with a tentative D call TRBD1 (6 bases). CDR1 and CDR2 (germline): LGHNA, YSLEER. CDR3 length: 16 residues. V shed 0 bases and J shed 3 bases, with 15 bases lying between them. The CDR3, as DNA: TGCGCCAGCAGCCAAGATTTGGACAGTCTCATCTACGAGCAGTACTTC. It yields the protein CASSQDLDSLIYEQYF.

V and J are TRBV5-1 and TRBJ1-1; possibly TRBD1 for D (5 bases). The CDR3 totals 13 residues. The V and J ends lost 4 bases and 2 bases respectively, with 9 bases between them. Germline V lookup: CDR1 SGHRS, CDR2 YFSETQ. CDR3 sequence reads: CASSMGLNTEAFF. The CDR3 nucleotides read TGCGCCAGCAGCATGGGACTCAACACTGAAGCTTTCTTT.

This chain connects TRBV27 to TRBJ2-7; D possibly corresponds to TRBD1 (7 bases). V was cut by 3 bases and J by 6 bases, with 12 bases left in between. This CDR3 region has 13 residues. Per the germline V gene, CDR1 is MNHEY and CDR2 is SMNVEV (reference sequence). In DNA form, the CDR3 reads TGTGCCAGCAGTTTTGGGCAGGGGGGCGAGCAGTACTTC. Its protein is CASSFGQGGEQYF.

V gene TRBV6-6 combines with J gene TRBJ2-3, with TRBD1 as a possible D gene (6 bases). Trimming removed 6 bases from V and 5 bases from J, with 6 bases in between. The CDR3 is made up of 11 amino acids. Germline-derived CDR1 and CDR2 are MNHNY and SVGAGI (reference sequence). CDR3 loop: CASSRGDTQYF. The CDR3 nucleotides read TGTGCCAGCAGCAGGGGAGATACGCAGTATTTT.

The V and J genes are TRBV28 and TRBJ1-5; 7 bases fit TRBD1. Unmatched junction bases numbered 6, after V lost 4 bases and J lost 0 bases. CDR1 is MDHEN and CDR2 is SYDVKM in the germline V gene. This CDR3 has 16 amino acids. CDR3 in DNA: TGTGCCAGCAGTTCAAGACAGGGCTATAGCAATCAGCCCCAGCATTTT. Translated, it gives CASSSRQGYSNQPQHF.

V gene TRBV7-8 combines with J gene TRBJ1-5, with D maybe TRBD1 (6 bases). The CDR3 length is 15 residues. V gave up 1 base and J gave up 6 bases, with 13 bases separating them. CDR1 and CDR2 (germline): SGHVS, FQNEAQ. This chain's CDR3 is CASSLGSGGGQPQHF. CDR3 nucleotide sequence: TGTGCCAGCAGCTTAGGGTCGGGGGGCGGTCAGCCCCAGCATTTT.

The rearrangement joins TRBV12-2 to TRBJ2-1; the table assigns TRBD2, which was not confirmed against the DNA. TRBV12-2 is a documented pseudogene. The CDR3 sequence is 17 residues long. In DNA form, the CDR3 reads TGTGCAAGTCGCTTAGCGATCGAGGGAGGGGGTTCTTATGAGCAGTTCTTC. It codes for CASRLAIEGGGSYEQFF.

The chain joins TRBV19 to TRBJ1-2; D possibly corresponds to TRBD1 (6 bases). The CDR3 spans 16 residues. Germline-derived CDR1 and CDR2 are LNHDA and SQIVND (reference sequence). With 3 bases removed from V and 0 bases from J, the gap between germline ends came to 14 bases. The CDR3 here is CASSIPTGQTNYGYTF. The CDR3 nucleotides read TGTGCCAGTAGTATTCCTACAGGGCAAACTAACTATGGCTACACCTTC.

The chain employs TRBV10-2 and TRBJ2-7; unclear D gene. There are 13 residues in the CDR3. V dropped 0 bases and J dropped 8 bases, with 11 bases sitting between them. Germline V gene lookup returns CDR1 WSHSY and CDR2 SAAADI. CDR3 amino acids: CASSESRAVQQYF. CDR3 DNA sequence: TGCGCCAGCAGTGAGTCGAGAGCTGTGCAGCAGTACTTC.

V and J are TRBV19 and TRBJ2-7; 9 nucleotides align to TRBD1. This CDR3 contains 15 residues. Germline CDR1 reads LNHDA; CDR2 reads SQIVND (reference sequence). The V gene end was trimmed by 3 bases and the J gene end by 4 bases; junction bases not matched to a gene: 7. Here the CDR3 reads CASSMGSGQGYEQYF. CDR3 DNA sequence: TGTGCCAGTAGTATGGGGTCGGGACAGGGATACGAGCAGTACTTC.

This clone was observed a few times. The chain is built from TRBV6-6 and TRBJ2-7; TRBD1 agrees at 10 bases. Germline lookup yields CDR1 MNHNY and CDR2 SVGAGI (reference sequence). The J segment lost 4 bases and the V segment lost 4 bases, leaving 7 bases of the junction unmatched. The CDR3 runs to 15 residues. The CDR3 loop is CASSFGQGEGYEQYF. CDR3 DNA: TGTGCCAGCAGTTTTGGACAGGGGGAAGGGTACGAGCAGTACTTC.

The CDR3 here is CLSREGSTDTQYF. The DNA of the CDR3 is TGTCTTAGCAGGGAGGGCAGCACAGATACGCAGTATTTT. The J gene is TRBJ2-3, the V gene TRBV6-5, with 7 nucleotides matching TRBD2. Looked up from germline, CDR1 is MNHEY and CDR2 is SVGAGI. This CDR3 is built from 13 residues.

This clone came up a few times. This chain links TRBV10-3 with TRBJ1-6; 7 bases are shared with TRBD1. Trimming cost V 4 bases and J 7 bases; bases outside gene matches: 4. Germline values: CDR1 ENHRY, CDR2 SYGVKD. This CDR3 region has 14 residues. The CDR3 DNA sequence: TGTGCCATCAGTGCGGACAGGACCAATTCACCCCTCCACTTT. This gives the protein CAISADRTNSPLHF.

The V call is TRBV10-1, the J call TRBJ2-7; unclear D gene. The CDR3 extends over 14 amino acids. CDR1 and CDR2 from the germline V gene are WNHNN and SYGVQD (reference sequence). Trimming shortened V by 8 bases and J by 5 bases, and 19 bases separated the two germline ends. The CDR3 spells CASSSPPPGDEQYF. For the CDR3, the DNA is TGCGCCAGCTCGAGCCCACCCCCCGGAGACGAGCAGTACTTC.

The chain combines TRBV19 with TRBJ1-1; maybe TRBD1 (5 bases). The CDR3 extends over 16 amino acids. Trimming left V 7 bases short and J 0 bases short, with 18 bases between. Germline V CDR1 and CDR2: LNHDA, SQIVND (reference sequence). Here the CDR3 reads CASTSGGGRMNTEAFF. DNA for the CDR3: TGTGCCAGTACCTCCGGGGGTGGACGAATGAACACTGAAGCTTTCTTT.

This clone was observed once. The chain recombines TRBV19 with TRBJ1-6; 7 nucleotides agree with TRBD1. The junction had 12 bases not matched to a gene; V was cut back by 7 bases and J by 9 bases. CDR3 length: 15 residues. Germline V gene lookup returns CDR1 LNHDA and CDR2 SQIVND (reference sequence). The CDR3 DNA reads TGTGCCAGTACCTCGACAGGGCAAGGTGGTTCACCCCTCCACTTT. This sequence encodes CASTSTGQGGSPLHF.

This clone was found once. This chain joins TRBV7-2 and TRBJ1-3; D is possibly TRBD1 (6 bases). CDR1 is SGHTA, CDR2 FQGNSA, per germline. With 2 bases removed from V and 2 bases from J, the gap between germline ends came to 16 bases. The CDR3 sequence is 17 residues long. CDR3 nucleotide sequence: TGTGCCAGCAGCTTATCAATCGGGGGGGGCACTGGAAACACCATATATTTT. Its translation: CASSLSIGGGTGNTIYF. Full variable domain (outside the CDR3, taken from reference TRBV7-2 and TRBJ1-3): GAGVSQSPSNKVTEKGKDVELRCDPISGHTALYWYRQSLGQGLEFLIYFQGNSAPDKSGLPSDRFSAERTGGSVSTLTIQRTQQEDSAVYLCASSLSIGGGTGNTIYFGEGSWLTVV.

This chain connects TRBV6-5 to TRBJ2-1; TRBD2 is a possible D gene (5 bases). The CDR3 is made up of 15 amino acids. Trimming removed 0 bases at V and 10 bases at J, with 16 bases between. Per the germline V gene, CDR1 is MNHEY and CDR2 is SVGAGI. The CDR3 region is CASSYSIGLAREQFF. The CDR3 coding sequence is TGTGCCAGCAGTTACTCGATAGGGTTAGCGAGAGAGCAGTTCTTC.

The rearrangement links TRBV2 to TRBJ1-5; unclear D gene. V was cut by 6 bases and J by 0 bases, with 12 bases left in between. The germline gives CDR1 SNHLY, CDR2 FYNNEI. The CDR3 covers 15 residues. As DNA, the CDR3 is TGTGCCAGCAGGAAATCCCGGGATAGCAATCAGCCCCAGCATTTT. Translating it yields CASRKSRDSNQPQHF.

This clone was detected a few times. The DNA of the CDR3 is TGTGCCAGCAGCTTGGACCTGGGACTAGCGACTCAAGAGACCCAGTACTTC. Residues: CASSLDLGLATQETQYF. The chain employs TRBV5-4 and TRBJ2-5, with 10 nucleotides matching TRBD2. The ends lost 0 bases at V and 2 bases at J; junction bases unmatched: 7. The CDR3 has 17 amino acids. CDR1 and CDR2 (germline): SGHNT, YYREEE (reference sequence).

The gene calls are TRBV5-4 and TRBJ1-1; TRBD1 matches 8 bases. The CDR3 sequence is 14 residues long. Germline-derived CDR1 and CDR2 are SGHNT and YYREEE (reference sequence). With V trimmed by 5 bases and J by 4 bases, 7 bases remained unmatched. Here the CDR3 DNA reads TGTGCCAGCAGTCAGGACAGGGAGGGCACTGAAGCTTTCTTT. Protein: CASSQDREGTEAFF.

This rearrangement joins TRBV10-3 to TRBJ2-1, with 7 bases identical to TRBD2. This CDR3 contains 13 residues. V lost 4 bases, J lost 4 bases, and 1 base stayed unmatched. Germline CDR1 is ENHRY and CDR2 is SYGVKD. CDR3 DNA: TGTGCCATCAGTGGGACTAGGTACAATGAGCAGTTCTTC. Translating gives CAISGTRYNEQFF.

This chain joins TRBV6-6 and TRBJ1-6; D not certain. The ends were cut back, 6 bases at V and 5 bases at J, with 11 bases in the middle. Looked up from germline, CDR1 is MNHNY and CDR2 is SVGAGI (reference sequence). This CDR3 has 14 amino acids. The chain's CDR3 is CASRTGSDNSPLHF. CDR3 coding DNA: TGTGCCAGCAGGACCGGGAGCGATAATTCACCCCTCCACTTT.

The chain joins TRBV5-1 to TRBJ2-4; TRBD2 aligns across 10 bases. From germline, CDR1 is SGHRS and CDR2 YFSETQ. The CDR3 extends over 15 amino acids. V dropped 1 base and J dropped 8; count of bases not matched to a gene: 6. The CDR3 DNA reads TGCGCCAGCAGCTTGTCTAGCGGGAGTTCTGACATTCAGTACTTC. The encoded protein is CASSLSSGSSDIQYF. The full variable domain, completed using reference TRBV5-1 and TRBJ2-4, is KAGVTQTPRYLIKTRGQQVTLSCSPISGHRSVSWYQQTPGQGLQFLFEYFSETQRNKGNFPGRFSGRQFSNSRSEMNVSTLELGDSALYLCASSLSSGSSDIQYFGAGTRLSVL.

The chain carries TRBV30 and TRBJ1-5; D gene unclear. The germline V gene has CDR1 GTSNPN and CDR2 SVGIG (reference sequence). Trimming shortened V by 2 bases and J by 7 bases, and 15 bases separated the two germline ends. This CDR3 is 14 amino acids long. CDR3 loop: CAWSILGPGQPQHF. The CDR3 nucleotides read TGTGCCTGGAGTATCCTCGGACCGGGGCAGCCCCAGCATTTT.